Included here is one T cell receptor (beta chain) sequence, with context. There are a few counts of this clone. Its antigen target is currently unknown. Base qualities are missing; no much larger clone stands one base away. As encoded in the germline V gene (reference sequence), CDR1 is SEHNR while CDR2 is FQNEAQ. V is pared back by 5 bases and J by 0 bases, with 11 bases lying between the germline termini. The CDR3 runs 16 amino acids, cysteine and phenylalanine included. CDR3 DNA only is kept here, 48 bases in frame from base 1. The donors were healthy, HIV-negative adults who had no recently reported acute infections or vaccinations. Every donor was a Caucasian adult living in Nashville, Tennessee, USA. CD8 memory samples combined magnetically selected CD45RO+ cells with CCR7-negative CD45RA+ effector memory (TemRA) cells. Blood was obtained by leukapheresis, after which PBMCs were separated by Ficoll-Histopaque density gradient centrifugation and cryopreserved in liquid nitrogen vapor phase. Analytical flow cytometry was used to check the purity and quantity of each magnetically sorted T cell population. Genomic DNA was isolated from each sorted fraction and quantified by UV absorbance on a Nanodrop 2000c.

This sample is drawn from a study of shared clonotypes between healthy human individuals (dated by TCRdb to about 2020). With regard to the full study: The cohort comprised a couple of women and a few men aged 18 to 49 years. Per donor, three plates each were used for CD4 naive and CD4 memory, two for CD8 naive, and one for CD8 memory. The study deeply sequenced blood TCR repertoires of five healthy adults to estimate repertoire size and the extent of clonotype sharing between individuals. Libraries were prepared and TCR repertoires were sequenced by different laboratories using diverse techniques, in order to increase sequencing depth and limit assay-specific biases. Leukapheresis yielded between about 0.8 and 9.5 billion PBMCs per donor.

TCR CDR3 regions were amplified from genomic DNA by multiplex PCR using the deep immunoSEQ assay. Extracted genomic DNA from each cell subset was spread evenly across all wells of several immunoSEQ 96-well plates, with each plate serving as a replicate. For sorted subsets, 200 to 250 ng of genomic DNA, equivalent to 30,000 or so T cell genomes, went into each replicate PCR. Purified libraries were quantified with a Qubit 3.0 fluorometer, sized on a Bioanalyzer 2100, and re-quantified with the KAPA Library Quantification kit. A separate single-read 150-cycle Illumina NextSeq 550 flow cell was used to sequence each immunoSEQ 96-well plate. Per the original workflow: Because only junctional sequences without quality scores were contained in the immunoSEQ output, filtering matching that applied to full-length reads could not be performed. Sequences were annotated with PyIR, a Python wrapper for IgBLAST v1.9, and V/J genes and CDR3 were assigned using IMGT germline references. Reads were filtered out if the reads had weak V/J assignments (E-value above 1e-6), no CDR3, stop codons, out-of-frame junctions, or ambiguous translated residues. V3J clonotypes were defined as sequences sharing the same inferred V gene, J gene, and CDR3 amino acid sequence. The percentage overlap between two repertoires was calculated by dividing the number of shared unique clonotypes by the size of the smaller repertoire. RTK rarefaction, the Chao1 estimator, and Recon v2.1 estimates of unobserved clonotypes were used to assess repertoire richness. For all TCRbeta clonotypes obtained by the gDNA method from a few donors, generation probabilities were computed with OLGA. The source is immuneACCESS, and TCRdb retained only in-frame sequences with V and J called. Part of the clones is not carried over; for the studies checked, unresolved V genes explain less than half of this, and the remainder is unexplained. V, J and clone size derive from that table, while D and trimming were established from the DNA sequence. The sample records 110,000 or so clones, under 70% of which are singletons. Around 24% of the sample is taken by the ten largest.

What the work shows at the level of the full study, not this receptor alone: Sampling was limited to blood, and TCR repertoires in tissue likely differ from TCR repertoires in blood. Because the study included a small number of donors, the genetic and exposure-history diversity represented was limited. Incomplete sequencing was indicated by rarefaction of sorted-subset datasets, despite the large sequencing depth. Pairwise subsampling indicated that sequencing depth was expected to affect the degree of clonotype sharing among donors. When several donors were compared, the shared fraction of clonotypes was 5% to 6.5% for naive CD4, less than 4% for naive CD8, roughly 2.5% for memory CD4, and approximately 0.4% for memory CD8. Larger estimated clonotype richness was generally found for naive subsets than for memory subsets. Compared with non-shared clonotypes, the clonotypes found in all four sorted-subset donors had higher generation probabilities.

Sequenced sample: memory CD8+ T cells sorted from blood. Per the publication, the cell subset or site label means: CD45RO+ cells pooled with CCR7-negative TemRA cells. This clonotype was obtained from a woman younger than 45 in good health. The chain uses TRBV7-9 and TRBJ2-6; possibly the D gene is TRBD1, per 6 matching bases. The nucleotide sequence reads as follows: TGTGCCAGCAGCCCCATGACAGGCTCTGGGGCCAACGTCCTGACTTTC. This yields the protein CASSPMTGSGANVLTF. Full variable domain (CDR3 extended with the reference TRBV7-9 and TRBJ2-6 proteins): DTGVSQNPRHKITKRGQNVTFRCDPISEHNRLYWYRQTLGQGPEFLTYFQNEAQLEKSRLLSDRFSAERPKGSFSTLEIQRTEQGDSAMYLCASSPMTGSGANVLTFGAGSRLTVL.